Following are 13 T cell receptor beta chains from one sample sequenced in a study of beta chain features in type 1 diabetes. TCRB transcripts that were expressed got sequenced, as all of the isolated RNA had been reverse transcribed. Assay: immunoSEQ multiplex PCR; the TCRdb copy retains only in-frame clones and omits some. The sample lists 400,000 to 600,000 clones; 30% were seen once. Sample: naive CD4+ T cells from blood. The receptor set was obtained from a man aged 18 to 29 in good health.

This sequence joins TRBV30 and TRBJ1-1; D unclear. Between the trimmed V and J ends, which lost 4 bases and 1 base, there was a span of 10 bases. Germline assignment: CDR1 GTSNPN and CDR2 SVGIG (reference sequence). This CDR3 comprises 13 residues. Here the CDR3 DNA reads TGTGCCTGGAAACAACAGACGAACACTGAAGCTTTCTTT. Its protein is CAWKQQTNTEAFF.

The V gene is TRBV5-6, the J gene TRBJ2-5, with D uncertain. V lost 2 bases and J lost 4, with 15 bases in between. Germline assignment: CDR1 SGHDT and CDR2 YYEEEE. The CDR3 is 15 residues long. The CDR3 DNA follows: TGTGCCAGCAGCTTACCGGGCTTTGGAGTAGAGACCCAGTACTTC. Amino acid sequence: CASSLPGFGVETQYF.

The V and J genes are TRBV30 and TRBJ1-4; a weak D match, TRBD1 (6 bases). The germline V gene has CDR1 GTSNPN and CDR2 SVGIG (reference sequence). The CDR3 length is 15 residues. Between the trimmed V and J ends, which lost 2 bases and 7 bases, there was a span of 17 bases. CDR3 sequence: CAWSPPTGISEKLFF. CDR3 coding DNA: TGTGCCTGGAGTCCCCCGACAGGCATCAGTGAAAAACTGTTTTTT.

The chain recombines TRBV6-5 with TRBJ2-3, with TRBD2 as a possible D gene (6 bases). The length of the CDR3 is 15 residues. Trimming removed 4 bases from V and 4 bases from J, with 15 bases in between. CDR1 and CDR2 from the germline V gene are MNHEY and SVGAGI. The CDR3 region is CASSFSGVGADTQYF. The CDR3, as DNA: TGTGCCAGCAGTTTTAGCGGAGTTGGAGCAGATACGCAGTATTTT.

This clone has only a few counts. DNA of the CDR3: TGTGCCAGCAGCTTAGGGGAGAGGGCTTTCTTT. Its protein product is CASSLGERAFF. This chain connects TRBV7-2 to TRBJ1-1, with D hard to call. Per the germline V gene, CDR1 is SGHTA and CDR2 is FQGNSA. The CDR3 sequence is 11 residues long. Trimming removed 1 base at V and 11 bases at J, with 8 bases between.

There are a few counts of this clone. Other DNA variants within this sample encode the same CDR3. This chain connects TRBV5-1 to TRBJ2-3, with D uncertain. V lost 4 bases and J 3 bases, leaving 9 bases between the germline ends. Germline V gives CDR1 SGHRS, CDR2 YFSETQ. The CDR3 runs to 13 residues. CDR3 sequence (DNA): TGCGCCAGCAGCCCAGGACGTACAGATACGCAGTATTTT. As protein: CASSPGRTDTQYF.

The gene calls are TRBV18 and TRBJ2-7, with 12 bases fitting TRBD1. In germline, CDR1 is KGHSH, CDR2 LQKENI. The junction had 10 bases not matched to a gene; V was cut back by 5 bases and J by 2 bases. This CDR3 spans 17 amino acids. The CDR3 loop reads CASSFGTGGTSAYEQYF. The CDR3 DNA sequence: TGTGCCAGCTCATTCGGGACAGGGGGCACTTCGGCCTACGAGCAGTACTTC.

The V call is TRBV14, the J call TRBJ1-5; 8 bases are shared with TRBD1. V gave up 9 bases and J gave up 3 bases; unmatched junction bases: 7. CDR3 length: 14 residues. Germline V gene sequence: CDR1 SGHDN, CDR2 FVKESK. The CDR3 reads CASSAGGNNQPQHF. CDR3 sequence (DNA): TGTGCCAGTTCAGCAGGGGGCAACAATCAGCCCCAGCATTTT.

In its sample, this clone was seen a few times. The rearrangement joins TRBV9 to TRBJ1-5, with a tentative D call TRBD1 (5 bases). Trimming shortened V by 3 bases and J by 0 bases, and 10 bases separated the two germline ends. CDR3 size: 15 residues. Germline CDR1 SGDLS, CDR2 YYNGEE. Written as DNA, the CDR3 is TGTGCCAGCAGCGGGGGCTCGAATAGCAATCAGCCCCAGCATTTT. It yields the protein CASSGGSNSNQPQHF.

This clone was seen only once. The same CDR3 can be traced to other DNA sequences in this sample. The chain has TRBV29-1 and TRBJ1-1, with a possible D match to TRBD1 (6 bases). The CDR3 runs 13 residues. Germline V CDR1 and CDR2: SQVTM, ANQGSEA. Trimming removed 3 bases at V and 0 bases at J, with 8 bases between. The chain's CDR3 is CSVDRGLNTEAFF. The CDR3 coding sequence is TGCAGCGTTGACAGGGGCCTGAACACTGAAGCTTTCTTT.

This clone was observed a handful of times. The chain is built from TRBV4-3 and TRBJ2-1; D gene unclear. The CDR3 loop spans 17 amino acids. Trimming left V 1 base short and J 6 bases short, with 19 bases between. Germline CDR1 is LGHNA and CDR2 is YSLEER. In DNA, the CDR3 is TGCGCCAGCAGCCAAGGAGTCAGTGGATTATTTAGCAATGAGCAGTTCTTC. It yields the protein CASSQGVSGLFSNEQFF.

This rearrangement joins TRBV28 to TRBJ2-3; 7 bases line up with TRBD1. Losses at the gene ends were 7 bases for V and 4 bases for J; bases not matched to a gene: 8. In germline, CDR1 is MDHEN, CDR2 SYDVKM. This CDR3 is 14 amino acids long. The CDR3 DNA follows: TGTGCCAGCAATTCAGGGGGATGGGCAGATACGCAGTATTTT. This translates into CASNSGGWADTQYF.

This rearrangement joins TRBV7-2 to TRBJ2-6; D not resolved. Trimming removed 4 bases from V and 2 bases from J, with 9 bases in between. This CDR3 is 15 amino acids long. Germline lookup yields CDR1 SGHTA and CDR2 FQGNSA. CDR3 nucleotide sequence: TGTGCCAGCAGCTGGGCTGCTCCTGGGGCCAACGTCCTGACTTTC. Its protein product is CASSWAAPGANVLTF.